One T cell receptor beta chain is described in this entry. The antigen is not known. The entirety of the isolated RNA underwent reverse transcription, so expressed TCRB transcripts were sequenced. Sequencing used immunoSEQ multiplex PCR; TCRdb keeps in-frame clones, though not all of them. Of 120,000 to 150,000 clones in the sample, about 50% are singletons; the top ten hold roughly 0.43%. There are 15 residues in the CDR3. Germline CDR1 is LNHDA and CDR2 is SQIVND (reference sequence). J gave up 2 bases and V 5 bases, and 7 bases lay outside the gene matches. The sample is drawn from a study of beta chain features in type 1 diabetes. Points from the study as a whole: The study left unresolved whether HLA type influences TCRB rearrangement. Insertions were fewer and deletions more numerous at VDJ junctions in type 1 diabetes patients.

Sequencing used Tregs from blood. This chain joins TRBV19 and TRBJ2-3, with 7 bases lining up with TRBD1. The source of this sequence is a man between 18 and 29 years old in good health. The DNA of the CDR3 is TGTGCCAGTAGTTCAAGACAGGGAAACACAGATACGCAGTATTTT. This codes for CASSSRQGNTDTQYF. Combining the CDR3 with reference TRBV19 and TRBJ2-3 gives the whole variable domain DGGITQSPKYLFRKEGQNVTLSCEQNLNHDAMYWYRQDPGQGLRLIYYSQIVNDFQKGDIAEGYSVSREKKESFPLTVTSAQKNPTAFYLCASSSRQGNTDTQYFGPGTRLTVL.